Reported below is one T cell receptor (beta chain). These data are taken from a study of blood T cell repertoires in COVID-19. Study-wide context: From the United States, Italy and Spain came samples of acute and convalescent COVID-19.

CDR3 length: 15 residues. V lost 0 bases, J lost 0 bases, and 1 base stayed unmatched. The germline V gene has CDR1 MGHRA and CDR2 YSYEKL. Methods used by the authors: Amplifying reference gene primers gave estimates of nucleated cell counts. Generated by immunoSEQ multiplex PCR, the TCRdb table keeps only in-frame clones and is missing some. V and J calls and clone size are given by that table; D and trimming were obtained from the DNA. Altogether approximately 46,000 clones are present, 86% being singletons, with the ten largest covering about 17%. The rearrangement joins TRBV4-1 to TRBJ1-2; 7 bases match TRBD1. The TCR originated in a man in his 60s with active or convalescent COVID-19. Material: peripheral blood. The CDR3 here is CASSQEDRTNYGYTF. The CDR3 DNA is TGCGCCAGCAGCCAAGAGGACAGGACTAACTATGGCTACACCTTC.